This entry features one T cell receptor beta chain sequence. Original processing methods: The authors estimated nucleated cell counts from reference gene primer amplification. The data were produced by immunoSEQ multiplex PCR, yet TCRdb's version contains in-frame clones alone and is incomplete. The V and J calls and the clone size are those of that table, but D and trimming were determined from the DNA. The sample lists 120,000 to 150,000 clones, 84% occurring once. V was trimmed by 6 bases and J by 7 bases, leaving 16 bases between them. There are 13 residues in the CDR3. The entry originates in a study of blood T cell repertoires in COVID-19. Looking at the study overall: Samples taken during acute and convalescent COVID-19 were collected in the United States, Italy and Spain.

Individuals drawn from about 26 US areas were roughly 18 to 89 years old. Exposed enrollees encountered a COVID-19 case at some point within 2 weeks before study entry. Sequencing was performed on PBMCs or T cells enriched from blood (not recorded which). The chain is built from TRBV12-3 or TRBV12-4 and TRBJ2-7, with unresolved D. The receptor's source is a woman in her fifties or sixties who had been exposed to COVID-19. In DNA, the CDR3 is TGTGCCAGCAGGCCGCCTTCTGAGAGAGAGCAGTACTTC. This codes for CASRPPSEREQYF.